This TCR beta chain was observed in a study of PD-1 blockade in mismatch repair-deficient tumors. On the study more broadly: Patients had eleven to twelve mismatch repair-deficient cancer types and were previously treated and progressing.

CDR1 is SGHDT and CDR2 is YYEEEE in the germline V gene. Between the trimmed V and J ends, which lost 0 bases and 7 bases, there was a span of 5 bases. This CDR3 has 11 amino acids. Regarding the study as a whole: Tumor-resident clones, often absent from pretreatment blood, expanded after pembrolizumab and then contracted.

Here immunoSEQ multiplex PCR was the method, and the copy in TCRdb shows in-frame clones only, minus some. The profile shows 60,000 to 75,000 clones, around 88% of them singletons. This clone turned up a few times. What it recognizes is unknown. Every patient had mismatch repair deficiency by PCR or immunohistochemistry. A few pembrolizumab responders had their TCRs sequenced. This sequence originates from an adult with mismatch repair-deficient cancer. Source: peripheral blood, taken 52 weeks after starting pembrolizumab. The rearrangement uses TRBV5-6 and TRBJ2-7; maybe TRBD2 (5 bases). The CDR3 loop reads CASSLAGEQYF. As DNA, the CDR3 is TGTGCCAGCAGCTTGGCGGGAGAGCAGTACTTC.